The subject of this entry is one T cell receptor beta chain. Germline lookup yields CDR1 SGHVS and CDR2 FNYEAQ. The junction had 7 bases not matched to a gene; V was cut back by 2 bases and J by 3 bases. The CDR3 is 17 residues long. These data are taken from a study of blood T cell repertoires in COVID-19. On the study more broadly: COVID-19 samples from acute and convalescent phases originated in the United States, Italy and Spain.

The data were produced by immunoSEQ multiplex PCR, yet TCRdb's version contains in-frame clones alone and is incomplete. The sample lists 65,000 to 95,000 clones, roughly 84% seen once, with 20% to 25% in the top ten. The sample comprised peripheral blood. The chain combines TRBV7-6 with TRBJ2-7; 13 positions match TRBD2. The source is a woman in her forties or fifties with acute or convalescent COVID-19. Here the CDR3 reads CASSLFPGTSGVYEQYF. In nucleotides, the CDR3 is TGTGCCAGCAGCTTATTTCCCGGGACTAGCGGGGTCTACGAGCAGTACTTC.